The TCR beta chain under discussion was sequenced for a study of T cells expressing NK-cell markers (TCRdb year 2020). With regard to the full study: Under 10 donors provided sorted CD3+CD56+NKG2C+, CD3+CD56+NKG2C- and CD3+CD56-NKG2C+ T-cell subsets, whose TCR beta-chain repertoires were profiled. Seven of the eight sequenced donors were HCMV-seropositive and one was HCMV-seronegative. All eight donors whose samples were sequenced were randomly selected healthy volunteers, three of them men and five women. Libraries were sequenced as 2 x 150 bp reads on Illumina HiSeq 2000/2500, MiSeq or NextSeq. What the research found in general, with its limitations: It remained unclear whether the expanded NKG2C-expressing T cell clones were specific for HCMV antigens. Those dominant clonotypes were again the most abundant among CD3+CD56-NKG2C+ cells in four donors, at about 25-65%. In six donors, the dominant CD3+CD56+NKG2C+ clonotypes were found to rank among the top 10 CD8+ clonotypes and to make up about 1.0-7.5% of CD8+ T cells.

HCMV-specific IgG was detected in serum with a commercial ELISA kit to determine HCMV serostatus. Ficoll density gradient centrifugation was used to isolate peripheral blood mononuclear cells from blood. Regarding this clonotype: The antigen it recognizes is unknown.

Sequencer: Illumina HiSeq 2000. TCR beta cDNA libraries were made by 5'RACE template switching that added a universal primer site and unique molecular identifiers. Priming for cDNA synthesis came from the TCR beta constant segment, and two successive PCR amplification steps followed. Turning to the authors' computational methods: MIGEC was used to demultiplex reads and group the reads by UMI, and MiTCR was used to assemble and quantify clonotypes. To exclude erroneous sequences, only TCR cDNA sequences supported by at least two reads were retained. The tcR package was used for downstream repertoire analysis, and clonotypes were matched across fractions by CDR3 nucleotide sequence plus V segment. VDJmatch was used to annotate antigen specificity against VDJdb, with one amino acid substitution allowed in CDR3. Reprocessed by TCRdb, the reads give a single entry per CDR3 protein sequence, without DNA. The V and J calls here are based on TCRdb, not the publication. This sample's clone table shows roughly 450,000 distinct CDR3 sequences. Approximately 1.4% of the sample is taken by the ten largest.

There are 15 amino acids in the CDR3, from cysteine to phenylalanine inclusive. DNA for this receptor is not on file. The germline V gene (reference sequence) yields MNHNY for CDR1 and SVGAGI for CDR2. The receptor comes from a woman between 50 and 59 years old in good health. Donor details come from another sample of the same person, matched by shared clones. The receptor chain draws on TRBV6-6 and TRBJ1-6. Specimen: blood T cells: a sorted CD56 or NKG2C T cell subset, CD4+ or CD8+ T cells, or bulk PBMC T cells (not recorded which). This receptor has the CDR3 CASRTSGVYNSPLHF.